The clone carrying this T cell receptor (beta chain) has a count of ten or more. This sample is drawn from a study of identical twins. V was shortened by 4 bases and J by 0 bases, with 9 bases between the two germline ends. Looked up from germline, CDR1 is MGHRA and CDR2 is YSYEKL. The CDR3 covers 14 residues. Unique molecular identifiers were present on the cDNA, and a universal primer site came from template switching. One entry per CDR3 protein, called by TCRdb with MiXCR from the 5' RACE reads. The sample holds 1,800,000 or so distinct CDR3 sequences, 32% seen once. All donors were healthy Caucasians.

The sequencing sample was made of cord blood. V and J are TRBV4-1 and TRBJ1-2; no firm D call. The sequence was collected from a newborn girl in good health. The CDR3 DNA is TGCGCCAGCAGCCCCGGAGGATCTAACTATGGCTACACCTTC. Translation: CASSPGGSNYGYTF.